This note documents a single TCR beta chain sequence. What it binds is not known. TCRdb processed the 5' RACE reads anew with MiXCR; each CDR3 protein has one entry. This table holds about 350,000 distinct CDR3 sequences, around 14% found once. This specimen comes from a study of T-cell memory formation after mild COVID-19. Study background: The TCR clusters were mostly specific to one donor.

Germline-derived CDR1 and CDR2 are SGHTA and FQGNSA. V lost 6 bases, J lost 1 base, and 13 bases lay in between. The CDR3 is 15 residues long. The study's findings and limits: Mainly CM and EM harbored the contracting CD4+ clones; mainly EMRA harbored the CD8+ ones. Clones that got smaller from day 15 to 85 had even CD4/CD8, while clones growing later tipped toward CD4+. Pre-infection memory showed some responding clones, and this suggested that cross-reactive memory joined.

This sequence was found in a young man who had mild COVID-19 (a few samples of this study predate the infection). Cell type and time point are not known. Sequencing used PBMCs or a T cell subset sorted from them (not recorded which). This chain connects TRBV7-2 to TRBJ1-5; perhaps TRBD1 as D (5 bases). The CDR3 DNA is TGTGCCAGCAGGCTACAGGTTTCCAGCAATCAGCCCCAGCATTTT. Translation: CASRLQVSSNQPQHF.